This T cell receptor (beta chain) is drawn from a study of blood T cell repertoires in COVID-19. Original data processing: Amplified reference gene primers provided the basis for estimating nucleated cell counts. Sequenced by immunoSEQ multiplex PCR; TCRdb stores in-frame clones only, minus some. V and J calls and clone size come straight from that table; D and trimming were deduced from the DNA. Of some 260,000 clones listed, less than 85% are singletons. Trimming at V came to 0 bases and at J to 2 bases, leaving 7 bases not matched to a gene. This CDR3 is built from 17 residues. The V gene's germline CDR1 is SGHRS and CDR2 YFSETQ.

This TCR was sampled from a woman aged 80 or over with active or convalescent COVID-19. The sequenced sample consisted of peripheral blood. The V and J genes are TRBV5-1 and TRBJ2-5; TRBD2 aligns across 10 bases. The CDR3 reads CASSLGVAGGTQETQYF. The CDR3 nucleotides are TGCGCCAGCAGCTTGGGGGTAGCGGGAGGAACTCAAGAGACCCAGTACTTC.